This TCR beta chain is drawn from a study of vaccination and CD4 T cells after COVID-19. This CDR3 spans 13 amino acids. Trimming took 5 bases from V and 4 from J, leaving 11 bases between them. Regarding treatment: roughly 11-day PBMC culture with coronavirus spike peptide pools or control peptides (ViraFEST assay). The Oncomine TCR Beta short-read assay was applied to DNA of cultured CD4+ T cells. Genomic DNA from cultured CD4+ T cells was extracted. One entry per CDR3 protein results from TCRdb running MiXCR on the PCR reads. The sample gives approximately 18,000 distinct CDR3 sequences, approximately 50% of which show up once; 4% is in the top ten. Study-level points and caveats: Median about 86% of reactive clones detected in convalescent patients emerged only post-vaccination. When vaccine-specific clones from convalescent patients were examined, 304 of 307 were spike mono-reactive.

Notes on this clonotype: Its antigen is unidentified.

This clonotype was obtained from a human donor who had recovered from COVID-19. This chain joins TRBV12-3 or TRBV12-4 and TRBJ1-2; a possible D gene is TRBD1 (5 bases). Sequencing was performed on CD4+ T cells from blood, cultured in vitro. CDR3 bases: TGTGCCAGCAGTCCTAGGAGGGGCTATGGCTACACCTTC. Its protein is CASSPRRGYGYTF.